This T cell receptor (beta chain) emerged from a study of response to subunit inactivated influenza vaccine. Via MiXCR, TCRdb re-called the RT-PCR reads, giving one row per CDR3 protein. The sample has around 480,000 distinct CDR3 sequences, more than 15% seen once; the top ten hold 3%. To note about this clonotype: Antigen unknown.

Trimming shortened V by 0 bases and J by 0 bases, and 16 bases separated the two germline ends. Germline V CDR1 and CDR2: DFQATT, SNEGSKA (reference sequence). This CDR3 comprises 17 residues. Study-wide points: Researchers suggested that each seasonal influenza vaccination recruits few new T cells.

The sequencing here drew on CD4+ T cells sorted from PBMCs, taken less than 30 months after vaccination. The TCR sequence derives from a man aged 50 to 75 who received an inactivated influenza vaccine. The chain couples TRBV20-1 to TRBJ2-3; D is possibly TRBD2 (5 bases). The CDR3 loop reads CSARDKAVEGSTDTQYF. The CDR3 DNA follows: TGCAGTGCTAGAGATAAAGCAGTCGAGGGCAGCACAGATACGCAGTATTTT.